A single sample is the source of the 4 T cell receptor beta chains below, sequenced in a study of OX40 agonist ivuxolimab in advanced cancers. TCRdb's table, derived via immunoSEQ multiplex PCR, lists solely in-frame clones and lacks some. This sample has about 100,000 clones, with over 75% found just once. Here the sequenced sample was CD4+ or CD8+ T cells sorted from blood, taken in a trial of the OX40 agonist ivuxolimab. These receptors were taken from an adult with an advanced solid tumor such as melanoma, head and neck, liver or kidney cancer.

This clone was observed once. V usage is TRBV7-6 and J usage is TRBJ2-1; D perhaps matches TRBD2 (6 bases). The CDR3 length is 17 residues. V lost 0 bases and J 8 bases, leaving 20 bases between the germline ends. Germline V CDR1 and CDR2: SGHVS, FNYEAQ. DNA of the CDR3: TGTGCCAGCAGCTTAGCGCGCCGGGCCACAGGAGGGCATGAGCAGTTCTTC. This translates into CASSLARRATGGHEQFF.

This rearrangement joins TRBV9 to TRBJ1-6; tentatively, D is TRBD1 (6 bases). CDR3 length equals 14 residues. Trimming pared 1 base from V and 5 bases from J, leaving 7 bases between. The germline V gene encodes CDR1 SGDLS and CDR2 YYNGEE. The CDR3 sequence is CASSVSGDNSPLHF. As DNA, the CDR3 is TGTGCCAGCAGCGTATCAGGGGATAATTCACCCCTCCACTTT.

The genes are TRBV7-2 and TRBJ2-7, with 7 bases that match TRBD1. CDR1 and CDR2 from the germline V gene are SGHTA and FQGNSA. V lost 5 bases to trimming and J lost 4 bases; unmatched junction nucleotides: 5. The CDR3 length is 13 residues. CDR3 sequence: CASSPDRLYEQYF. CDR3 DNA: TGTGCCAGCAGCCCGGACAGGTTATACGAGCAGTACTTC.

The chain uses TRBV6-1 and TRBJ2-7; D uncertain. Germline assignment: CDR1 MNHNS and CDR2 SASEGT. The V end was cut by 5 bases, the J end by 1 base, with 12 bases between. The CDR3 consists of 14 residues. The CDR3 DNA follows: TGTGCCAGCAGTTGGGGTGCGAGGTCCTACGAGCAGTACTTC. Encoded protein: CASSWGARSYEQYF.